A single sample is the source of the 9 T cell receptor beta chains below, sequenced in a study of shared clonotypes between healthy human individuals. Assay: immunoSEQ multiplex PCR; the TCRdb copy retains only in-frame clones and omits some. The sample includes about 1 million clones, roughly 70% seen only once; the top ten take roughly 1.5%. Specimen: memory CD4+ T cells sorted from blood. The sample's subset: CD45RA-negative fraction. These receptors were obtained from a man in his late teens or twenties in good health.

The chain combines TRBV5-6 with TRBJ1-5, with TRBD1 as a possible D gene (5 bases). Germline lookup yields CDR1 SGHDT and CDR2 YYEEEE. The CDR3 loop spans 15 amino acids. The ends were cut back, 0 bases at V and 5 bases at J, with 12 bases in the middle. Here the CDR3 DNA reads TGTGCCAGCAGCTTGGGCGGCAGGGAAGATCAGCCCCAGCATTTT. The encoded protein is CASSLGGREDQPQHF.

This clone was recorded a few times. Other DNA sequences in the same sample also yield this CDR3. The genes are TRBV19 and TRBJ1-5, with 8 bases fitting TRBD1. V was clipped by 4 bases and J by 4 bases; unmatched bases: 3. CDR3 size: 14 residues. Germline V gene data show CDR1 as LNHDA and CDR2 as SQIVND (reference sequence). This chain's CDR3 is CASSTRQGNQPQHF. The CDR3, as DNA: TGTGCCAGTAGTACTCGACAGGGGAATCAGCCCCAGCATTTT.

V usage is TRBV28 and J usage is TRBJ2-7; TRBD2 is a possible D gene (6 bases). Per the germline V gene, CDR1 is MDHEN and CDR2 is SYDVKM. The CDR3 loop spans 15 amino acids. V shed 2 bases and J shed 6 bases, with 17 bases lying between them. The CDR3: CASSLGGKGQGEQYF. In DNA, the CDR3 is TGTGCCAGCAGTTTAGGGGGGAAGGGGCAAGGCGAGCAGTACTTC.

The V and J genes are TRBV29-1 and TRBJ2-5, with 7 bases identical to TRBD1. The end of the DNA fits TRBJ2-7 better, so the J call may be wrong. The germline gives CDR1 SQVTM, CDR2 ANQGSEA. There are 12 residues in the CDR3. The CDR3 is CSIRDSSYEQYF. CDR3 nucleotide sequence: TGCAGCATCCGGGACAGCTCCTACGAGCAGTACTTC.

The V gene is TRBV7-8, the J gene TRBJ1-2; D gene uncertain. This CDR3 is built from 13 residues. V was cut by 0 bases and J by 3 bases, with 5 bases left in between. Per the germline V gene, CDR1 is SGHVS and CDR2 is FQNEAQ. CDR3 coding DNA: TGTGCCAGCAGCTTAGCCGGGGACTATGGCTACACCTTC. Protein: CASSLAGDYGYTF.

The V and J genes are TRBV5-6 and TRBJ1-2; possibly TRBD1 for D (5 bases). CDR3 length equals 15 residues. Per germline, CDR1 SGHDT and CDR2 YYEEEE. Trimming took 2 bases from V and 3 from J, leaving 14 bases between them. The CDR3 nucleotides read TGTGCCAGCAGCTTAATAACAGGCCCTTACTATGGCTACACCTTC. Amino acids: CASSLITGPYYGYTF.

This chain joins TRBV6-5 and TRBJ1-6, with 7 nucleotides matching TRBD1. The length of the CDR3 is 16 residues. The germline V gene encodes CDR1 MNHEY and CDR2 SVGAGI. Germline trimming cut 4 bases from V and 6 bases from J; bases unmatched to any gene: 9. CDR3 sequence (DNA): TGTGCCAGCAGTTTGACAGGGAAGCGTGGTAATTCACCCCTCCACTTT. It specifies CASSLTGKRGNSPLHF.

V usage is TRBV6-4 and J usage is TRBJ2-1, with TRBD2 identical over 15 bases. After removal of 2 bases from V and 10 bases from J, the junction contained 6 bases not matched to a gene. This CDR3 contains 16 residues. CDR1 MRHNA and CDR2 SNTAGT come from the germline V gene. The CDR3 sequence: CASSDTGLAGGGEQFF. The DNA for the CDR3 is TGTGCCAGCAGTGACACGGGACTAGCGGGAGGAGGCGAGCAGTTCTTC.

The chain couples TRBV9 to TRBJ2-2, with unresolved D. Germline V gene sequence: CDR1 SGDLS, CDR2 YYNGEE. The CDR3 has 16 amino acids. The germline V and J ends were trimmed by 6 bases and 0 bases, with 15 bases remaining between them. This CDR3 is CASTLGGRTNTGELFF. In nucleotides, the CDR3 is TGTGCCAGCACCCTCGGTGGTCGTACGAACACCGGGGAGCTGTTTTTT.